This T cell receptor (beta chain) was retrieved from a study of blood T cells in healthy people across ages. Together with a sample-barcoded 5' primer, a J-beta primer mix was included in a second PCR lasting about 7 to 11 cycles. A single record per CDR3 protein comes from TCRdb applying MiXCR to the 5' RACE reads. In the table there are about 670,000 distinct CDR3 sequences, around 43% of which are singletons. The CDR3 consists of 13 residues. The sequenced sample consisted of blood. The sequence came from a man of 80 years or more in good health. The chain employs TRBV21-1 and TRBJ2-1; the table's TRBD1 call for D was not verified on the DNA. TRBV21-1 is designated a pseudogene. DNA of the CDR3: TGTGCCAGCAGCCGACAGGGTTCCCATGAGCAGTTCTTC. This codes for CASSRQGSHEQFF.